This T cell receptor beta chain was retrieved from a study of T cells in localized non-small cell lung cancer. Overall study findings and caveats: A median approximately 57 of the top 100 tumor clones appeared in adjacent lung. Adjacent uninvolved lung tissue had the highest T cell clonality, exceeding tumor. Sequencing involved a lone tumor region, leaving heterogeneity possible.

With regard to this clone: Its antigen is currently unknown.

V dropped 5 bases and J dropped 3 bases, with 10 bases sitting between them. Per germline, CDR1 SGHVS and CDR2 FQNEAQ. CDR3 length equals 13 residues. Assay: immunoSEQ multiplex PCR; the TCRdb copy retains only in-frame clones and omits some. The repertoire holds tens of thousands of clones, with over 85% as singletons. The input for sequencing was peripheral blood, taken before any cancer treatment. The chain employs TRBV7-8 and TRBJ1-2; D not certain. This sequence was found in a female donor older than 55 with stage I lung adenocarcinoma. This CDR3 is CASSRDIYYGYTF. DNA of the CDR3: TGTGCCAGCAGCCGTGACATATACTATGGCTACACCTTC.